Following are 2 T cell receptor beta chains from one sample sequenced in a study of Tregs in tolerant kidney transplant recipients. Using immunoSEQ multiplex PCR, the repertoire was profiled, and TCRdb retains in-frame clones only, with some absent. Of about 110,000 clones detected, almost 90% appear once; the ten largest clones hold 0.34%. Source: CD4+ T cells from blood, taken before the transplant. These receptors all stem from a human donor who received a combined kidney and bone marrow transplant.

The rearrangement uses TRBV7-2 and TRBJ2-7; 9 positions agree with TRBD1. The germline gives CDR1 SGHTA, CDR2 FQGNSA. Unmatched junction bases numbered 8, after V lost 8 bases and J lost 0 bases. This CDR3 has 15 residues. This CDR3 reads CASGTPGQGSYEQYF. CDR3 bases: TGTGCCAGCGGAACCCCGGGACAGGGCTCCTACGAGCAGTACTTC. Combining the CDR3 with reference TRBV7-2 and TRBJ2-7 gives the whole variable domain GAGVSQSPSNKVTEKGKDVELRCDPISGHTALYWYRQSLGQGLEFLIYFQGNSAPDKSGLPSDRFSAERTGGSVSTLTIQRTQQEDSAVYLCASGTPGQGSYEQYFGPGTRLTVT.

The rearrangement links TRBV6-1 to TRBJ1-5, with 8 positions matching TRBD1. V shed 6 bases and J 7 bases; nucleotides not matched to a gene: 8. Germline V gene lookup returns CDR1 MNHNS and CDR2 SASEGT. The CDR3 length is 14 residues. The CDR3 here is CASSTTGAGQPQHF. In DNA, the CDR3 is TGTGCCAGCAGCACGACAGGGGCAGGGCAGCCCCAGCATTTT.